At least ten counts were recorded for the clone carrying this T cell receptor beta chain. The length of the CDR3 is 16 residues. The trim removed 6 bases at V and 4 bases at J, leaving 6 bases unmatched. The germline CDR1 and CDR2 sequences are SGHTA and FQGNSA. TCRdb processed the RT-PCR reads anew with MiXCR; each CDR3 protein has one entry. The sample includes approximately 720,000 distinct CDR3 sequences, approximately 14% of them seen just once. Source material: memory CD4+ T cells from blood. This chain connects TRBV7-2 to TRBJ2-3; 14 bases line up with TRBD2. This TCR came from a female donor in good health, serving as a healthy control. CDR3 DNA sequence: TGTGCCAGCAGTTCCCCGGGACTAGCGGGAGCAGATACGCAGTATTTT. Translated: CASSSPGLAGADTQYF.